This T cell receptor (beta chain) emerged from a study of blood T cell repertoires in COVID-19. At the level of the study: The analysed material was cDNA or gDNA that came from T cells, B-cell-depleted T cells, or PBMCs.

Original handling: From reference gene primer amplification, estimates of nucleated cell counts were derived. The method was immunoSEQ multiplex PCR; TCRdb's version includes in-frame clones alone and lacks a portion of them. V, J and clone size derive from that table, while D and trimming were established from the DNA sequence. The sample shows approximately 210,000 clones, approximately 80% of them seen only once. Trimming stripped 1 base from V and 6 bases from J, with 13 bases between. Germline V lookup: CDR1 MNHNS, CDR2 SASEGT. The CDR3 sequence is 15 residues long. Grouping used clinical history reported by participants in a survey and questionnaire.

The receptor was derived from a man aged 30 to 45 with acute COVID-19. The specimen was PBMCs or T cells enriched from blood (not recorded which). The rearrangement joins TRBV6-1 to TRBJ1-5; D remains unclear. CDR3 bases: TGTGCCAGCAGTGAAGTATCGAAACCGAGTCAGCCCCAGCATTTT. This gives the protein CASSEVSKPSQPQHF.